This T cell receptor (beta chain) was found in a study of CD8 T cells in Susac syndrome. CD8+ and CD4+ T cells from blood underwent TCR beta sequencing, which was carried out in a high-throughput format. TEMRA cells were FACS-enriched, while CD8+ and CD4+ T cells were negatively isolated. After extraction with the RNeasy kit, about 0.45 to 1 ug of the RNA was reverse transcribed using random hexamers. It was immunoSEQ multiplex PCR that amplified TCR beta CDR3 across 54 Vbeta and 13 Jbeta. TCRdb reanalysed the immunoSEQ multiplex PCR reads using MiXCR and keeps one entry per CDR3 protein. The sample consists of 78,000 or so distinct CDR3 sequences, less than 95% of them appearing once. The CDR3 spans 11 residues. V shed 11 bases and J 7 bases; nucleotides not matched to a gene: 5. Germline V gives CDR1 ENHRY, CDR2 SYGVKD. This clonotype was seen only once.

The chain employs TRBV10-3 and TRBJ2-1; 7 nucleotides line up with TRBD2. The clonotype was recovered from a human donor with multiple sclerosis. The sequenced sample consisted of CD8+ T cells from PBMCs. CDR3 region: CAGGLPNEQFF. CDR3 sequence (DNA): TGTGCCGGGGGACTACCTAATGAGCAGTTCTTC.